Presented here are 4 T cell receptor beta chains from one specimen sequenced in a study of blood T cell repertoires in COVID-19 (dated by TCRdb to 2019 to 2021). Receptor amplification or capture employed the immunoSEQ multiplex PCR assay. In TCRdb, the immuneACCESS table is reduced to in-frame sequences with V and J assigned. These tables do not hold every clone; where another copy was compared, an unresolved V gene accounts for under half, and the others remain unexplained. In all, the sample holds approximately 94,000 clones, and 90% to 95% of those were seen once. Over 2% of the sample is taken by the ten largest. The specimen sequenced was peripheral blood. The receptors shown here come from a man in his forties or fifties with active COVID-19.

The CDR3 is CASSQSLAFGYTF. Here the CDR3 DNA reads TGTGCCAGCAGTCAAAGTCTGGCTTTTGGCTACACCTTC. V is TRBV12-3 or TRBV12-4 and J is TRBJ1-2; D ambiguous. CDR3 length equals 13 residues. Trimming left V 5 bases short and J 7 bases short, with 14 bases between.

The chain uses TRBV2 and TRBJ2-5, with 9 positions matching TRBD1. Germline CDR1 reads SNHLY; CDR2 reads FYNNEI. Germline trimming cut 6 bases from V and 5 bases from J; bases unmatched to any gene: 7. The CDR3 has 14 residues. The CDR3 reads CASSLQGAYETQYF. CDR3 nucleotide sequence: TGTGCCAGCAGCCTACAGGGGGCATATGAGACCCAGTACTTC.

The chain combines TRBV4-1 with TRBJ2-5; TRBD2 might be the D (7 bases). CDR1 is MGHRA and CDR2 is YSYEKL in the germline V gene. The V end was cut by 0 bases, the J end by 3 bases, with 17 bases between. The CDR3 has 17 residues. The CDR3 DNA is TGCGCCAGCAGCCAAGATAGGGGGGGTAACTCGGAAGAGACCCAGTACTTC. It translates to CASSQDRGGNSEETQYF.

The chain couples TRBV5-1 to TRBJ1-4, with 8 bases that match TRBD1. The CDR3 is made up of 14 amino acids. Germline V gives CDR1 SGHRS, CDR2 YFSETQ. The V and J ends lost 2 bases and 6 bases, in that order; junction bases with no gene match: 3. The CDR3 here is CASSLNRGDEKLFF. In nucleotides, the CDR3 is TGCGCCAGCAGCTTAAACAGGGGGGATGAAAAACTGTTTTTT.